The 32 T cell receptor beta chains below all came from one sample that was sequenced in a study of CD8+ T cells in alopecia areata. It was cDNA, reverse transcribed from extracted RNA, that served as the sequencing template. The assay was immunoSEQ multiplex PCR, and TCRdb's table has in-frame clones only and misses some. The sample presents under 350,000 clones, none singletons. CD4, CD8alpha, NKG2D, NKG2ACE and other markers were used to sort pooled cutaneous lymph node cells. Sequenced: CD4+ T cells sorted from a lymph node. Receptor source: a C3H/HeJ mouse with alopecia areata. The strain's MHC type: H2-k.

This clone was recorded at least ten times. Gene names and germline match the mouse. The CDR3 is cut off 4 residues early in the read; its end comes from the germline J gene. The genes are TRBV13-1 and TRBJ1-2; TRBD1 might be the D (5 bases). The CDR3 sequence is 14 residues long. V lost 0 bases to trimming and J lost 3 bases, with 9 bases between them. Germline CDR1 NSHNY, CDR2 SYGAGN. CDR3 protein: CASSDGQRDSDYTF. Incomplete CDR3 DNA: TGTGCCAGCAGTGATGGACAGAGGGACTCC.

The table lists this clone with a few counts. The genes are named according to mouse. The read comes to an end 4 residues before the CDR3 does, leaving the germline J gene to fill in the end. The V gene is TRBV1, the J gene TRBJ2-3; 8 nucleotides agree with TRBD2. Germline CDR1 and CDR2: NSQYPW and LRSPGD (reference sequence). Losses at the gene ends were 0 bases for V and 2 bases for J; bases not matched to a gene: 4. CDR3 size: 16 residues. The sequenced CDR3 bases are TGCACCTGCAGTGCAGATGATGGGGGGGTTGCAGAA. It translates to CTCSADDGGVAE. The full CDR3 sequence reads CTCSADDGGVAETLYF. The full variable domain, with the rest looked up from reference TRBV1 and TRBJ2-3, is VTLLEQNPRWRLVPRGQAVNLRCILKNSQYPWMSWYQQDLQKQLQWLFTLRSPGDKEVKSLPGADYLATRVTDTELRLQVANMSQGRTLYCTCSADDGGVAETLYFGSGTRLTVL.

Details on this clone: This may be a read error, as it is one base from a much larger clone. Gene names are the mouse ones. Read data end 4 residues before the CDR3 end; the end is taken from the germline J gene. This same CDR3 is encoded by further DNA sequences in the sample. V usage is TRBV13-3 and J usage is TRBJ1-2, with D hard to call. The germline gives CDR1 NNHDY, CDR2 SYVADS. V was pared by 4 bases and J by 0 bases, with 4 bases between. The CDR3 is 12 residues long. The chain's CDR3 is CASSPTNSDYTF. CDR3 bases read: TGTGCCAGCAGTCCAACAAACTCC.

This clone was observed a handful of times. Gene names refer to mouse genes. The DNA ends 4 residues before the CDR3 does, and the rest of the CDR3 is filled in from the germline J gene. In the same sample, other DNA sequences code for this CDR3. The rearrangement links TRBV5 to TRBJ2-2; 11 positions agree with TRBD1. Germline V gene sequence: CDR1 LGHNA, CDR2 YNLKQL (reference sequence). CDR3 length: 17 residues. J was trimmed by 0 bases and V by 3 bases; bases with no gene match: 3. Partial CDR3 DNA: TGTGCCAGCAGCCAGCCGGGACAGGGGGCAAACACCGGG. It is translated as CASSQPGQGANTG. The CDR3 in its entirety is CASSQPGQGANTGQLYF.

Regarding this clone: Mouse germline and gene names are used. Read coverage stops 4 residues before the CDR3 terminus; the germline J gene supplies the remainder. The chain recombines TRBV1 with TRBJ2-2; 7 nucleotides agree with TRBD2. CDR1 and CDR2 (germline): NSQYPW, LRSPGD (reference sequence). The V and J ends lost 6 bases and 2 bases, in that order; junction bases with no gene match: 3. The CDR3 has 14 amino acids. The part of the CDR3 DNA that was read is TGCACCTGCAGGCTGGGGGAGAACACCGGG. Translation gives CTCRLGENTG. The full CDR3 protein is CTCRLGENTGQLYF.

This clone turned up a few times. Gene names denote mouse genes. The CDR3 sequence is CASTLTGGAETLYF. The covered CDR3 bases are TGTGCCAGCACCTTGACTGGGGGTGCAGAA. The chain couples TRBV19 to TRBJ2-3, with 8 positions matching TRBD2. The read comes to an end 4 residues before the CDR3 does, leaving the germline J gene to fill in the end. Trimming at V came to 6 bases and at J to 1 base, leaving 4 bases not matched to a gene. Germline CDR1 and CDR2: FNHDT and SITEND (reference sequence). This CDR3 region has 14 residues.

This clone has more than one count but fewer than ten. Germline and genes: mouse. The read halts 4 residues ahead of the CDR3 end, with the missing end drawn from the germline J gene. This chain connects TRBV1 to TRBJ2-1; D possibly corresponds to TRBD1 (6 bases). Germline values: CDR1 NSQYPW, CDR2 LRSPGD (reference sequence). The CDR3 length is 17 residues. Trimming took 0 bases from V and 1 from J, leaving 13 bases between them. CDR3: CTCSADHGGQNYAEQFF. Partial CDR3 DNA: TGCACCTGCAGTGCAGATCACGGGGGACAAAACTATGCT.

Concerning this clone: These gene names are mouse names. The missing CDR3 end, 4 residues past where the read stops, is filled in from the germline J gene. The chain carries TRBV5 and TRBJ2-5; D perhaps matches TRBD1 (5 bases). CDR3 length equals 15 residues. Germline CDR1 and CDR2: LGHNA and YNLKQL (reference sequence). The CDR3 loop reads CASSQDAGKGDTQYF. The sequenced part of the CDR3 DNA is TGTGCCAGCAGCCAAGATGCAGGGAAGGGGGAC.

With respect to this clone: Gene names refer to mouse genes. The read ends 4 residues shy of where the CDR3 ends; the end is completed using the germline J gene. The chain is built from TRBV3 and TRBJ2-5; no firm D call. This CDR3 has 15 amino acids. V was pared by 2 bases and J by 0 bases, with 9 bases between. The V gene's germline CDR1 is SNHLY and CDR2 FYNGKV (reference sequence). The CDR3 here is CASSLNAVNQDTQYF. The sequenced part of the CDR3 DNA is TGTGCCAGCAGCTTAAACGCAGTTAACCAAGAC. Filled out from reference TRBV3 and TRBJ2-5, the complete variable domain reads GPKVLQIPSHQIIDMGQMVTLNCDPVSNHLYFYWYKQILGQQMEFLVNFYNGKVMEKSKLFKDQFSVERPDGSYFTLKIQPTALEDSAVYFCASSLNAVNQDTQYFGPGTRLLVL.

About this clone: Genes and germline are mouse. The read finishes 4 residues shy of the CDR3 end, and the germline J gene is used to complete it. V and J are TRBV19 and TRBJ2-1, with 13 bases that match TRBD2. The CDR3 loop spans 18 amino acids. Germline CDR1 and CDR2: FNHDT and SITEND (reference sequence). V lost 3 bases and J lost 0; bases outside the gene matches: 6. The part of the CDR3 DNA that was read is TGTGCCAGCAGTACCCCCCGGGACTGGGGGGGTAACTATGCT. Protein: CASSTPRDWGGNYA. In full, the CDR3 reads CASSTPRDWGGNYAEQFF.

This clone showed up just a few times. Gene names denote mouse genes. The CDR3 end is not reached by the read, which stops 4 residues before it; the germline J gene fills it in. The chain employs TRBV13-1 and TRBJ2-1; 10 bases align to TRBD2. Germline V gene sequence: CDR1 NSHNY, CDR2 SYGAGN. The junction had 4 bases not matched to a gene; V was cut back by 3 bases and J by 4 bases. The length of the CDR3 is 15 residues. CDR3 residues: CASSGDWGEYAEQFF. CDR3 DNA, as far as it was read: TGTGCCAGCAGTGGCGACTGGGGGGAATATGCT.

In this sample, this clone turned up many times. Gene names are mouse gene names. The read falls 4 residues short of the CDR3 end, and the missing part is taken from the germline J gene. Other DNA sequences of this sample code for an identical CDR3. This sequence joins TRBV17 and TRBJ2-2; D perhaps matches TRBD1 (6 bases). Germline V gives CDR1 MNHDT, CDR2 YYDKIL. Trimming shortened V by 5 bases and J by 0 bases, and 7 bases separated the two germline ends. The CDR3 has 14 residues. CDR3 protein: CASSRTANTGQLYF. The covered CDR3 bases are TGTGCTAGCAGTCGGACAGCAAACACCGGG. Drawing the rest from reference TRBV17 and TRBJ2-2, the complete variable domain is DTTVKQNPRYKLARVGKPVNLICSQTMNHDTMYWYQKKPNQAPKLLLFYYDKILNREADTFEKFQSSRPNNSFCSLYIGSAGLEYSAMYLCASSRTANTGQLYFGEGSKLTVL.

This clone was observed a handful of times. Gene names are the mouse ones. The CDR3 extends 4 residues past the end of the read, so its final part is completed from the germline J gene. Other nucleotide sequences in the sample specify the same CDR3. This chain links TRBV13-1 with TRBJ1-1, with D perhaps TRBD1 (6 bases). The CDR3 sequence is 13 residues long. In germline, CDR1 is NSHNY, CDR2 SYGAGN. CDR3 amino acids: CASSDAGGREVFF. The CDR3 bases that were read are TGTGCCAGCAGTGATGCTGGGGGGCGA.

A few counts support this clone. Germline and genes here are mouse. The CDR3 end falls 4 residues outside the read, so it is completed with the germline J gene. The J gene is TRBJ1-2, the V gene TRBV4; 7 bases match TRBD1. J lost 3 bases, V lost 6 bases, and 4 bases had no gene match. This CDR3 has 13 residues. Germline V gene lookup returns CDR1 LGHDT and CDR2 YNNKQL (reference sequence). The covered CDR3 bases are TGTGCCAGCAGACACAGGGGAGACTCC. This translates into CASRHRGDS. The entire CDR3 protein reads CASRHRGDSDYTF.

As to this clone: Mouse gene names apply. The CDR3 here is CASSLGGGNTGQLYF. The part of the CDR3 DNA that was read is TGTGCCAGCTCTCTCGGGGGGGGCAACACCGGG. V is TRBV12-1 and J is TRBJ2-2; 8 positions agree with TRBD2. The read terminates 4 residues ahead of where the CDR3 ends, so the germline J gene completes it. Germline V gene sequence: CDR1 SGHSN, CDR2 HYEKVE. V lost 0 bases to trimming and J lost 2 bases; unmatched junction nucleotides: 1. The CDR3 contains 15 residues. Full variable domain (missing parts from reference TRBV12-1 and TRBJ2-2): DSGVVQSPRHIIKEKGGRSVLTCIPISGHSNVVWYQQTLGKELKFLIQHYEKVERDKGFLPSRFSVQQFDDYHSEMNMSALELEDSAMYFCASSLGGGNTGQLYFGEGSKLTVL.

In the case of this clone: Mouse gene names and germline throughout. Within the sample, other DNA sequences also encode this same CDR3. The CDR3 DNA, read in part, is TGTGCCAGCAGTATACGGAGGGGTAGTGCAGAA. It is translated as CASSIRRGSAE. The CDR3 as a whole reads CASSIRRGSAETLYF. The V call is TRBV19, the J call TRBJ2-3, with D tentatively TRBD1 (5 bases). The CDR3 end is not reached by the read, which stops 4 residues before it; the germline J gene fills it in. V was cut by 1 base and J by 0 bases, with 9 bases left in between. Germline values: CDR1 FNHDT, CDR2 SITEND (reference sequence). This CDR3 has 15 amino acids. Combining the CDR3 with reference TRBV19 and TRBJ2-3 gives the whole variable domain GGIITQTPKFLIGQEGQKLTLKCQQNFNHDTMYWYRQDSGKGLRLIYYSITENDLQKGDLSEGYDASREKKSSFSLTVTSAQKNEMAVFLCASSIRRGSAETLYFGSGTRLTVL.

This clone was detected only a few times. Each gene name is a mouse one. The read terminates 4 residues ahead of where the CDR3 ends, so the germline J gene completes it. This rearrangement joins TRBV31 to TRBJ2-2, with a possible D match to TRBD2 (7 bases). CDR1 and CDR2 (germline): GKSSPN, SITVG. The CDR3 sequence is 12 residues long. This CDR3 reads CGGGVNTGQLYF. CDR3 DNA (partial): TGTGGAGGGGGGGTAAACACCGGG.

As to this clone: Mouse germline and gene names are used. The read terminates 4 residues ahead of where the CDR3 ends, so the germline J gene completes it. Within the sample, other DNA sequences also encode this same CDR3. The chain combines TRBV13-2 with TRBJ2-1, with 8 bases that match TRBD2. Germline CDR1 and CDR2: NNHNN and SYGAGS (reference sequence). This CDR3 comprises 15 residues. With V trimmed by 3 bases and J by 0 bases, 2 bases remained unmatched. The CDR3: CASGGLGYNYAEQFF. The sequenced CDR3 bases are TGTGCCAGCGGTGGACTGGGGTATAACTATGCT.

This clone was seen only a few times. A much larger clonotype is one base distant, so this may be a read error. Mouse gene names apply. The CDR3 extends 4 residues past the end of the read, so its final part is completed from the germline J gene. This sample also contains other DNA sequences that code for the same CDR3. The gene calls are TRBV5 and TRBJ1-1; 10 nucleotides align to TRBD1. The V gene's germline CDR1 is LGHNA and CDR2 YNLKQL (reference sequence). The CDR3 consists of 15 residues. V dropped 1 base and J dropped 3; count of bases not matched to a gene: 2. CDR3 residues: CASSQVGTGDTEVFF. Partial CDR3 DNA: TGTGCCAGCAGCCAAGTCGGGACAGGGGACACA.

To note about this clone: These gene names are mouse names. The CDR3 end is not reached by the read, which stops 4 residues before it; the germline J gene fills it in. The chain has TRBV31 and TRBJ2-2; a weak D match, TRBD2 (6 bases). CDR1 GKSSPN and CDR2 SITVG come from the germline V gene. Trimming pared 0 bases from V and 1 base from J, leaving 15 bases between. The CDR3 contains 17 residues. The covered CDR3 bases are TGTGCCTGGAGTCTCGTCCCGGGACTTTTAAACACCGGG. Encoded protein: CAWSLVPGLLNTG. The entire CDR3 sequence reads CAWSLVPGLLNTGQLYF.

As to this clone: Mouse gene names and germline throughout. The read ends 4 residues early relative to the CDR3; the germline J gene fills the gap. This chain connects TRBV19 to TRBJ1-1, with 7 bases fitting TRBD1. The junction had 3 bases not matched to a gene; V was cut back by 1 base and J by 3 bases. The CDR3 sequence is 14 residues long. Germline V gives CDR1 FNHDT, CDR2 SITEND (reference sequence). The chain's CDR3 is CASSISRGDTEVFF. The covered CDR3 bases are TGTGCCAGCAGTATATCCAGGGGGGACACA.

This clone has a handful of counts. The gene names here belong to mouse. The sequence runs out 4 residues before the end of the CDR3; the remainder is reconstructed from the germline J gene. The chain recombines TRBV13-1 with TRBJ2-1; 11 positions match TRBD2. The J segment lost 1 base and the V segment lost 0 bases, leaving 0 bases of the junction unmatched. This CDR3 has 16 amino acids. Germline V CDR1 and CDR2: NSHNY, SYGAGN. The sequenced CDR3 bases are TGTGCCAGCAGTGATGGGGACTGGGGGAACTATGCT. The encoded protein is CASSDGDWGNYA. The whole CDR3 is CASSDGDWGNYAEQFF.

Of note for this clone: The genes are named according to mouse. The CDR3 region is CASSHRTGANTGQLYF. The part of the CDR3 DNA that was read is TGTGCCAGCAGCCACAGGACAGGGGCAAACACCGGG. V usage is TRBV5 and J usage is TRBJ2-2, with TRBD1 matching over 9 bases. The read terminates 4 residues ahead of where the CDR3 ends, so the germline J gene completes it. This CDR3 has 16 amino acids. The germline gives CDR1 LGHNA, CDR2 YNLKQL (reference sequence). The ends lost 3 bases at V and 0 bases at J; junction bases unmatched: 2.

A remark on this clone: These gene names are mouse names. The same CDR3 also results from other DNA sequences found in this sample. The CDR3 region is CASSIPGQGAREVFF. The DNA read from the CDR3 is TGTGCCAGCAGTATCCCCGGCCAGGGGGCGCGA. This sequence joins TRBV19 and TRBJ1-1; 8 positions match TRBD1. The read terminates 4 residues ahead of where the CDR3 ends, so the germline J gene completes it. The length of the CDR3 is 15 residues. In germline, CDR1 is FNHDT, CDR2 SITEND (reference sequence). The variable domain in full, with the rest retrieved from reference TRBV19 and TRBJ1-1, is GGIITQTPKFLIGQEGQKLTLKCQQNFNHDTMYWYRQDSGKGLRLIYYSITENDLQKGDLSEGYDASREKKSSFSLTVTSAQKNEMAVFLCASSIPGQGAREVFFGKGTRLTVV.

This clone occurred a few times. Gene names denote mouse genes. The missing CDR3 end, 4 residues past where the read stops, is filled in from the germline J gene. Other DNA sequences from this sample encode an identical CDR3 as well. This chain links TRBV13-2 with TRBJ2-5; 9 nucleotides align to TRBD2. This CDR3 has 13 amino acids. V dropped 4 bases and J dropped 3; count of bases not matched to a gene: 0. From germline, CDR1 is NNHNN and CDR2 SYGAGS (reference sequence). CDR3 DNA (partial): TGTGCCAGCGGTCTGGGGGGGCAAGAC. Its protein product is CASGLGGQD. The whole CDR3 sequence reads CASGLGGQDTQYF.

In the case of this clone: Germline and genes here are mouse. The read ends 4 residues before the CDR3 terminus; that terminus is restored from the germline J gene. The chain combines TRBV29 with TRBJ1-1; the match to TRBD1 covers 7 bases. The germline V gene encodes CDR1 MSHET and CDR2 SYDVDS. The CDR3 is made up of 12 amino acids. The CDR3 bases that were read are TGTGCTAGCAGTTTCAGGGGGACA. This sequence encodes CASSFRGT. The entire CDR3 sequence reads CASSFRGTEVFF.

As to this clone: Genes here carry mouse names. The read comes to an end 4 residues before the CDR3 does, leaving the germline J gene to fill in the end. Additional DNA sequences in this sample encode the identical CDR3. The chain employs TRBV13-1 and TRBJ2-1, with 10 bases identical to TRBD2. The germline V gene has CDR1 NSHNY and CDR2 SYGAGN. V was clipped by 5 bases and J by 1 base; unmatched bases: 0. This CDR3 has 14 residues. The sequenced CDR3 bases are TGTGCCAGCAGGGGACTGGGGAACTATGCT. This translates into CASRGLGNYA. The complete CDR3 protein is CASRGLGNYAEQFF.

Comments on this clone: Mouse germline and gene names are used. The read stops 4 residues short of the end of the CDR3; the missing end is completed from the germline J gene. The chain combines TRBV13-1 with TRBJ2-5; 10 bases are a match to TRBD1. Germline CDR1 NSHNY, CDR2 SYGAGN. The CDR3 spans 14 residues. The CDR3 is CASRPGTGDDTQYF. Partial CDR3 DNA: TGTGCCAGCAGACCCGGGACAGGGGATGAC.

This clone showed up just a few times. The gene symbols are mouse symbols. With the read ending 4 residues before the CDR3 end, the germline J gene is used to fill in that end. Other DNA sequences in the same sample also yield this CDR3. The genes are TRBV31 and TRBJ2-2; TRBD2 matches at 8 bases. Per the germline V gene, CDR1 is GKSSPN and CDR2 is SITVG. The CDR3 spans 15 residues. The V gene end was trimmed by 0 bases and the J gene end by 2 bases; junction bases not matched to a gene: 2. CDR3 sequence reads: CAWSLLGGNTGQLYF. Partial CDR3 DNA: TGTGCCTGGAGTCTATTGGGGGGGAACACCGGG.

This clone has more than one count but fewer than ten. These gene names are mouse names. The sequence runs out 4 residues before the end of the CDR3; the remainder is reconstructed from the germline J gene. The V call is TRBV5, the J call TRBJ2-1, with a possible D match to TRBD1 (6 bases). The germline gives CDR1 LGHNA, CDR2 YNLKQL (reference sequence). This CDR3 has 14 residues. V dropped 2 bases and J dropped 3 bases, with 8 bases sitting between them. The CDR3 sequence is CASSQRRGYAEQFF. Incomplete CDR3 DNA: TGTGCCAGCAGCCAACGCAGGGGCTATGCT.

There are a few counts of this clone. Mouse gene names and germline throughout. The read ends 4 residues shy of where the CDR3 ends; the end is completed using the germline J gene. The chain has TRBV31 and TRBJ2-2, with 8 bases that match TRBD2. Germline V gene lookup returns CDR1 GKSSPN and CDR2 SITVG. After removal of 2 bases from V and 0 bases from J, the junction contained 2 bases not matched to a gene. CDR3 length: 15 amino acids. The CDR3 here is CAWSNWGTNTGQLYF. Partial CDR3 DNA: TGTGCCTGGAGTAACTGGGGGACAAACACCGGG.

Points on this clone: All gene names here are mouse names. The CDR3 is cut off 4 residues early in the read; its end comes from the germline J gene. In the same sample, other DNA sequences code for this CDR3. The V gene is TRBV1, the J gene TRBJ2-1, with 11 nucleotides matching TRBD1. From germline, CDR1 is NSQYPW and CDR2 LRSPGD (reference sequence). The CDR3 has 15 amino acids. J was trimmed by 3 bases and V by 3 bases; bases with no gene match: 1. CDR3 residues: CTCSAGQGGYAEQFF. Incomplete CDR3 DNA: TGCACCTGCAGTGCGGGACAGGGGGGCTATGCT.